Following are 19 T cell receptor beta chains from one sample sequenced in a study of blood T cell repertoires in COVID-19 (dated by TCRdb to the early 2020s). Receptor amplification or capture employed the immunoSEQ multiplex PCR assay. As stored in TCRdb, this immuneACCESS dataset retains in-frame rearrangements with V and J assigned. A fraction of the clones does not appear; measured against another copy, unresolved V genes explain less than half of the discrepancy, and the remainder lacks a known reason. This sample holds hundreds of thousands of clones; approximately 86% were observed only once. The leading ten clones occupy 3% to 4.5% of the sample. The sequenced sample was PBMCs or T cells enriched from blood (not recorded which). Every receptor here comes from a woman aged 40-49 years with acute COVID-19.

The CDR3 spells CASSLRGLGIAGTDTQYF. The DNA of the CDR3 is TGTGCCAGCAGTTTACGGGGCCTAGGAATAGCGGGTACTGATACGCAGTATTTT. This sequence joins TRBV27 and TRBJ2-3; the match to TRBD2 covers 7 bases. Germline assignment: CDR1 MNHEY and CDR2 SMNVEV (reference sequence). The CDR3 is made up of 18 amino acids. J gave up 6 bases and V 2 bases, and 17 bases lay outside the gene matches.

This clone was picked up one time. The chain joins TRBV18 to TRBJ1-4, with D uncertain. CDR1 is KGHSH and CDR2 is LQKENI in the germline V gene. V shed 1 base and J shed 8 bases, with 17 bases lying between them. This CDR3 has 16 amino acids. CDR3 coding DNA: TGTGCCAGCTCACCACGGGGAGGTTTAGGTAAAGAAAAACTGTTTTTT. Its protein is CASSPRGGLGKEKLFF.

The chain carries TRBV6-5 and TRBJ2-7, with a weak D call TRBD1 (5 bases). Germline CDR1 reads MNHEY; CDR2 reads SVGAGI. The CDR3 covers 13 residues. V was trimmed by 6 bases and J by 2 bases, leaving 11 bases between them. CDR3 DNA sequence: TGTGCCAGCAGCCCCAGGACAACCTACGAGCAGTACTTC. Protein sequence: CASSPRTTYEQYF.

CDR3 nucleotides: TGTGCCAGCAGCGTTGGACAGGGGTATGGCTACACCTTC. Its translation is CASSVGQGYGYTF. The chain combines TRBV12-3 or TRBV12-4 with TRBJ1-2; 9 bases line up with TRBD1. Germline trimming cut 6 bases from V and 5 bases from J; bases unmatched to any gene: 4. The CDR3 length is 13 residues.

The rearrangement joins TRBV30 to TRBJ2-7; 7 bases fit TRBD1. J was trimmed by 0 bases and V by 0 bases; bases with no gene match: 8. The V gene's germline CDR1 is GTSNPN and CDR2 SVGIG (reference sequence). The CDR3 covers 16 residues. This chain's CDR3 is CAWSVGTAGLSYEQYF. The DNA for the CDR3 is TGTGCCTGGAGTGTTGGGACAGCCGGTCTCTCCTACGAGCAGTACTTC.

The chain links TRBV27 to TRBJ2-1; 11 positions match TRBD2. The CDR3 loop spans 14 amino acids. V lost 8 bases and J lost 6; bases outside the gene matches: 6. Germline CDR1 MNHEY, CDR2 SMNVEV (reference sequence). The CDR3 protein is CASARLAGGNEQFF. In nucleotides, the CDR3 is TGTGCCAGCGCTAGGCTAGCGGGAGGCAATGAGCAGTTCTTC.

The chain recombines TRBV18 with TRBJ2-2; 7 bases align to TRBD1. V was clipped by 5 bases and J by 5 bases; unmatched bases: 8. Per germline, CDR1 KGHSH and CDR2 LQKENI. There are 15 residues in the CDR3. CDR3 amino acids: CASSSYRGPTGELFF. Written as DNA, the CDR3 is TGTGCCAGCTCATCGTACAGGGGTCCAACCGGGGAGCTGTTTTTT.

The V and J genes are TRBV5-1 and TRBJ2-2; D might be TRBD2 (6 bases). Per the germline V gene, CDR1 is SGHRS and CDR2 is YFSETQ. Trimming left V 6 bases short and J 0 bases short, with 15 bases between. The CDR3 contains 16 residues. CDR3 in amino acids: CASNPGRGTNTGELFF. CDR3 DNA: TGCGCCAGCAATCCTGGACGGGGGACGAACACCGGGGAGCTGTTTTTT.

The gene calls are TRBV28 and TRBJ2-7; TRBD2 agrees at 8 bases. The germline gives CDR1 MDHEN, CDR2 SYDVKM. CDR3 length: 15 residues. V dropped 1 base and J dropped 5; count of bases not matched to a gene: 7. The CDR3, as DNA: TGTGCCAGCAGTTTATATCGGGAGGGCGGGGACGAGCAGTACTTC. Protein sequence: CASSLYREGGDEQYF.

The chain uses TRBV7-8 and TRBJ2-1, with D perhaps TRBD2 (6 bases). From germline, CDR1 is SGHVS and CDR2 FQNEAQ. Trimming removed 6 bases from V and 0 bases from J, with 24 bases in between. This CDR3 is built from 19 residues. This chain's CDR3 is CASSPGTHSSASSYNEQFF. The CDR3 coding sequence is TGTGCCAGCAGTCCAGGAACCCACTCTAGCGCCAGCTCCTACAATGAGCAGTTCTTC.

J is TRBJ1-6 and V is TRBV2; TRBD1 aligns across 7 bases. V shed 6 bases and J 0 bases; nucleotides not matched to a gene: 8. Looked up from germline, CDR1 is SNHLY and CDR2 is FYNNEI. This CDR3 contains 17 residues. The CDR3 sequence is CASSKGQTTSYNSPLHF. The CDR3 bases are TGTGCCAGCAGCAAGGGACAGACTACCTCCTATAATTCACCCCTCCACTTT.

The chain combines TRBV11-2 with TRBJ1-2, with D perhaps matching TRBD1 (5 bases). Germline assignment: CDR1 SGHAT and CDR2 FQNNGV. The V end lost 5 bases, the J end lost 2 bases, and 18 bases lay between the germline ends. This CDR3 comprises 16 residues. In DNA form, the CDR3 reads TGTGCCAGCAGCCAACCCGGGGGTAAAGGAAACTATGGCTACACCTTC. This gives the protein CASSQPGGKGNYGYTF.

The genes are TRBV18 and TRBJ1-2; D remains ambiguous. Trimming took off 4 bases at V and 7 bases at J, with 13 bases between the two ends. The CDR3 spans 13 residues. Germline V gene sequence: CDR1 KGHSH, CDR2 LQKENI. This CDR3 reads CASSQDPGSGYTF. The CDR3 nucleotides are TGTGCCAGCTCACAGGATCCGGGGAGTGGCTACACCTTC.

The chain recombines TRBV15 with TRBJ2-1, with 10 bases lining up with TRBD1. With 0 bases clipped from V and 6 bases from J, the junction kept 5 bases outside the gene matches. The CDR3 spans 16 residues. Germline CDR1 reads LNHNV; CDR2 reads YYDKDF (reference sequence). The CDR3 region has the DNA TGTGCCACCAGCAGAGATTTTGGGACAGGGGTCAATGAGCAGTTCTTC. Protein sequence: CATSRDFGTGVNEQFF.

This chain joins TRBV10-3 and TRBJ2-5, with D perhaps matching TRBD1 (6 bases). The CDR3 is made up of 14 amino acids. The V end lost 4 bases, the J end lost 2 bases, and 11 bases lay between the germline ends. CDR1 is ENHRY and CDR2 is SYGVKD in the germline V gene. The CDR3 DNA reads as TGTGCCATCAGTGGGACAGAACTTCAAGAGACCCAGTACTTC. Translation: CAISGTELQETQYF.

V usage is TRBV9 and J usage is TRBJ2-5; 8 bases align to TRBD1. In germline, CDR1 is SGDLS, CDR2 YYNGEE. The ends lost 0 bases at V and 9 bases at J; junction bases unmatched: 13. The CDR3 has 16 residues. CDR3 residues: CASSVGQDRAAGSQYF. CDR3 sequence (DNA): TGTGCCAGCAGCGTAGGTCAGGACAGGGCTGCGGGGTCCCAGTACTTC.

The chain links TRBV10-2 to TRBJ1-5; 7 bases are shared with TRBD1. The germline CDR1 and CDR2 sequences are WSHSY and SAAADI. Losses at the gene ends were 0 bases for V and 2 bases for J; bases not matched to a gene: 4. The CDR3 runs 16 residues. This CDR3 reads CASSESTGSGNQPQHF. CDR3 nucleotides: TGCGCCAGCAGTGAGTCGACAGGGTCGGGCAATCAGCCCCAGCATTTT.

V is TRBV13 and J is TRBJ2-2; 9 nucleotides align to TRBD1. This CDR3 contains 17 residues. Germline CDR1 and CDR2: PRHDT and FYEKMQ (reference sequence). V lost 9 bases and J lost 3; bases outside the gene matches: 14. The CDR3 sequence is CASLPRGRTGDTGELFF. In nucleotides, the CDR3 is TGTGCCAGTCTCCCCCGGGGGCGGACAGGGGACACCGGGGAGCTGTTTTTT.

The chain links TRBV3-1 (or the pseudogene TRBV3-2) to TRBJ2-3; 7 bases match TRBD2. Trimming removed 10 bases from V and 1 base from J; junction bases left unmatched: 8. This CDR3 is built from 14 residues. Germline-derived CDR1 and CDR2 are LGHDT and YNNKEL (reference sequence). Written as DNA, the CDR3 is TGTGCCAAAACAACTAGCGAACGCACAGATACGCAGTATTTT. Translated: CAKTTSERTDTQYF.